The clone carrying this TCR beta chain occurred once. The antigen remains unidentified. TCRdb's table, derived via immunoSEQ multiplex PCR, lists solely in-frame clones and lacks some. The repertoire holds roughly 2 million clones, roughly 95% seen once, with about 0.13% in the top ten. The data originate from a study of shared clonotypes between healthy human individuals. Study-wide results and limits: Naive CD4 clonotypes overlapped across several donors at about 5.2%.

The CDR3 loop spans 15 amino acids. V was pared by 7 bases and J by 5 bases, with 18 bases between. In germline, CDR1 is SGHAT, CDR2 FQNNGV. The genes are TRBV11-2 and TRBJ2-1, with a possible D match to TRBD2 (5 bases). Input material: naive CD4+ T cells sorted from blood. Sample subset: CD45RA+ positively selected. This sequence originates from a man between 18 and 35 years old in good health. The CDR3 sequence: CASTILRVKDNEQFF. For the CDR3, the DNA is TGTGCCAGCACCATCTTGAGGGTGAAAGACAATGAGCAGTTCTTC.